This T cell receptor beta chain is drawn from a study of cytomegalovirus exposure and HLA in healthy donors. Germline CDR1 SGHRS, CDR2 YFSETQ. V was clipped by 0 bases and J by 2 bases; unmatched bases: 4. This CDR3 is 15 amino acids long. In the case of this clone: The antigen remains unidentified.

Points from the study as a whole: In a later analysis, donors in an Asian-associated ancestry cluster reportedly had fewer N-insertions in productive TCRs than the cohort mean.

Amplification used 60 Vbeta primers and 13 Jbeta primers. Libraries were prepared by immunoSEQ multiplex PCR; TCRdb keeps only in-frame clonotypes and omits some of them. Here the sample spans about 180,000 clones, more than 80% being singletons. Input material: PBMCs. The sequence was obtained from a woman aged 18-29 years in good health and CMV-seropositive. The V call is TRBV5-1, the J call TRBJ2-7, with 8 bases identical to TRBD1. DNA for the CDR3: TGCGCCAGCAGCTTGGGGACAGGGAACCCCTACGAGCAGTACTTC. It encodes CASSLGTGNPYEQYF.